What follows are 9 T cell receptor beta chains derived from one specimen sequenced in a study of blood T cell repertoires in COVID-19. Assay: immunoSEQ multiplex PCR; the TCRdb copy retains only in-frame clones and omits some. The data hold around 57,000 clones, with 82% observed a single time. Material: peripheral blood. The receptors originated from a woman aged 55-75 years with acute or convalescent COVID-19.

The chain combines TRBV5-6 with TRBJ1-4, with no clear D. With 3 bases removed from V and 5 bases from J, the gap between germline ends came to 11 bases. The CDR3 consists of 14 residues. Germline V gives CDR1 SGHDT, CDR2 YYEEEE. The CDR3 DNA reads TGTGCCAGCAGCTGGCGCAGGAAGAATGAAAAACTGTTTTTT. It specifies CASSWRRKNEKLFF.

The chain recombines TRBV3-1 (or the pseudogene TRBV3-2) with TRBJ1-2; no clear D. The CDR3 covers 13 residues. Looked up from germline, CDR1 is LGHDT and CDR2 is YNNKEL (reference sequence). V lost 0 bases and J 4 bases, leaving 6 bases between the germline ends. CDR3 protein: CASSQEGAYGYTF. CDR3 coding DNA: TGTGCCAGCAGCCAAGAAGGAGCCTATGGCTACACCTTC.

This chain links TRBV29-1 with TRBJ2-3; possible D gene TRBD2, 6 bases. This CDR3 contains 12 residues. Between the trimmed V and J ends, which lost 4 bases and 5 bases, there was a span of 10 bases. CDR1 is SQVTM, CDR2 ANQGSEA, per germline. The CDR3 bases are TGCAGCGTTGCTGCTAGCGTAGATACGCAGTATTTT. Translated: CSVAASVDTQYF.

The V and J genes are TRBV30 and TRBJ1-4; D is perhaps TRBD1 (5 bases). CDR1 is GTSNPN, CDR2 SVGIG, per germline (reference sequence). This CDR3 comprises 14 residues. Trimming cost V 2 bases and J 8 bases, with 15 bases left between them. CDR3 region: CAWSNYRGKEKLFF. The CDR3 DNA reads TGTGCCTGGAGTAATTATAGGGGAAAGGAAAAACTGTTTTTT.

The chain links TRBV15 to TRBJ2-1; D unclear. CDR3 length equals 14 residues. Germline lookup yields CDR1 LNHNV and CDR2 YYDKDF (reference sequence). With 1 base removed from V and 9 bases from J, the gap between germline ends came to 13 bases. The CDR3 bases are TGTGCCACCAGCAGAGTGGCGGTTGGTGGTGAGCAGTTCTTC. This sequence encodes CATSRVAVGGEQFF.

The gene calls are TRBV6-1 and TRBJ1-1; 7 bases map to TRBD1. The CDR3 contains 14 residues. Germline CDR1 reads MNHNS; CDR2 reads SASEGT. J was trimmed by 4 bases and V by 3 bases; bases with no gene match: 5. DNA of the CDR3: TGTGCCAGCAGTGATCAGGGGGTGGTCACTGAAGCTTTCTTT. This encodes CASSDQGVVTEAFF.

This clone was picked up one time. One end of the junction does not line up with germline, which may come from a read error. CDR3 sequence reads: CASSFVDSGQGYDYTF. The CDR3 DNA reads TGTGCCAGCAGCTTCGTGGACTCTGGACAGGGGTATGACTACACCTTC. This chain links TRBV5-6 with TRBJ1-2; 9 bases agree with TRBD1. Germline V gene data show CDR1 as SGHDT and CDR2 as YYEEEE. The CDR3 has 16 amino acids.

The chain's CDR3 is CASSFDRATGELFF. In nucleotides, the CDR3 is TGTGCCAGCAGCTTCGACAGGGCCACCGGGGAGCTGTTTTTT. The chain carries TRBV11-2 and TRBJ2-2; 7 bases align to TRBD1. V gave up 3 bases and J gave up 4 bases; unmatched junction bases: 2. From germline, CDR1 is SGHAT and CDR2 FQNNGV. The CDR3 consists of 14 residues.

This chain joins TRBV5-1 and TRBJ1-1, with D possibly TRBD1 on 6 matching bases. Germline CDR1 SGHRS, CDR2 YFSETQ. V dropped 4 bases and J dropped 0 bases, with 16 bases sitting between them. The CDR3 extends over 16 amino acids. CDR3 sequence reads: CASSESGTIMNTEAFF. DNA for the CDR3: TGCGCCAGCAGCGAATCCGGGACAATCATGAACACTGAAGCTTTCTTT.